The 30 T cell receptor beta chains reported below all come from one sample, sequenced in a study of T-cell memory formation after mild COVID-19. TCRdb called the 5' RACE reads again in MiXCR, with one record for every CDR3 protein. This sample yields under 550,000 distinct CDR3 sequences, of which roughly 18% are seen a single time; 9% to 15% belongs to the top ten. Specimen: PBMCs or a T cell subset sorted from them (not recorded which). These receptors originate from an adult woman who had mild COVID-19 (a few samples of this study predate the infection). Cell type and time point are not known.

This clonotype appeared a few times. CDR3 DNA: TGTGCCTGGAGTGGTCAGGGCCACGAGCAGTACTTC. It specifies CAWSGQGHEQYF. V gene TRBV30 combines with J gene TRBJ2-7, with D possibly TRBD1 on 5 matching bases. Looked up from germline, CDR1 is GTSNPN and CDR2 is SVGIG (reference sequence). The CDR3 contains 12 residues. The germline V and J ends were trimmed by 1 base and 5 bases, with 9 bases remaining between them.

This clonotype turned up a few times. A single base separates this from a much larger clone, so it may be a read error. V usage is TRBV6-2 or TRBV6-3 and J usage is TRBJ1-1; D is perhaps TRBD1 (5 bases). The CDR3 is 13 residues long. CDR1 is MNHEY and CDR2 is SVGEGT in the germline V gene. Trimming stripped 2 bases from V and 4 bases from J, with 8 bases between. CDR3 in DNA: TGTGCCAGCAGTTACGAGGGGAGCACTGAAGCTTTCTTT. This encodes CASSYEGSTEAFF.

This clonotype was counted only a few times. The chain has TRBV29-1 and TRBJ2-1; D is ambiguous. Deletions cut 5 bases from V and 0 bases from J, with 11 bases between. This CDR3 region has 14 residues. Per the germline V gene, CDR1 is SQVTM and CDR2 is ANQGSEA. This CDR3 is CSVSVSASYNEQFF. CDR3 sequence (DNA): TGCAGCGTTAGTGTATCGGCCTCCTACAATGAGCAGTTCTTC.

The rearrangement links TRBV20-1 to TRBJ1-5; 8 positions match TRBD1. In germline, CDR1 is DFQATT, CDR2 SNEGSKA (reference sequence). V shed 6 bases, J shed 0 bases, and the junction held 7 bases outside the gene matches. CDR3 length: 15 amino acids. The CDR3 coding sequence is TGCAGTGCCCCCGACAGGGGTCATAGCAATCAGCCCCAGCATTTT. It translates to CSAPDRGHSNQPQHF.

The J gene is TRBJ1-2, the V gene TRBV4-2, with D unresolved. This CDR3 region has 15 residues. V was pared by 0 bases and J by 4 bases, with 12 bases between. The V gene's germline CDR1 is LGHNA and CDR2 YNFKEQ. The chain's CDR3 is CASSQDWVAVYGYTF. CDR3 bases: TGTGCCAGCAGCCAAGATTGGGTCGCAGTCTATGGCTACACCTTC.

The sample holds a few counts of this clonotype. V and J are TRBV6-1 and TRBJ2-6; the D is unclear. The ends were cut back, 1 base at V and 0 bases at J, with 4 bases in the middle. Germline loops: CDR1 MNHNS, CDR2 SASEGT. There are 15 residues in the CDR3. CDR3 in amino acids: CASSEVSSGANVLTF. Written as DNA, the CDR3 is TGTGCCAGCAGTGAAGTATCCTCTGGGGCCAACGTCCTGACTTTC.

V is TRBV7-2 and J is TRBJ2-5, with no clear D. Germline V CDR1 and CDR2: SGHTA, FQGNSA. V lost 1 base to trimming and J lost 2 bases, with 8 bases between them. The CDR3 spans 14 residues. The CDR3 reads CASSLEYSQETQYF. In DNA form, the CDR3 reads TGTGCCAGCAGCTTAGAGTACAGTCAAGAGACCCAGTACTTC. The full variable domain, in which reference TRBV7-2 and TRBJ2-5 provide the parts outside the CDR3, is GAGVSQSPSNKVTEKGKDVELRCDPISGHTALYWYRQSLGQGLEFLIYFQGNSAPDKSGLPSDRFSAERTGGSVSTLTIQRTQQEDSAVYLCASSLEYSQETQYFGPGTRLLVL.

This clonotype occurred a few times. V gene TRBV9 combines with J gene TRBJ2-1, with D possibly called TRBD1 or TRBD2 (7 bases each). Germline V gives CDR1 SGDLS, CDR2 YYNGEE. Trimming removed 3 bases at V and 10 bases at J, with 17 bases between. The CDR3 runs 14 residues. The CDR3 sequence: CASSAWDSGAEQFF. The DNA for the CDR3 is TGTGCCAGCAGCGCGTGGGACAGCGGGGCGGAGCAGTTCTTC.

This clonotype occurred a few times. CDR3 residues: CASSQDSSGGDNEQFF. The DNA of the CDR3 is TGCGCCAGCAGCCAAGATTCGAGCGGGGGGGACAATGAGCAGTTCTTC. J is TRBJ2-1 and V is TRBV4-1; TRBD2 matches at 10 bases. Per the germline V gene, CDR1 is MGHRA and CDR2 is YSYEKL. This CDR3 has 16 amino acids. Unmatched junction bases numbered 4, after V lost 0 bases and J lost 5 bases.

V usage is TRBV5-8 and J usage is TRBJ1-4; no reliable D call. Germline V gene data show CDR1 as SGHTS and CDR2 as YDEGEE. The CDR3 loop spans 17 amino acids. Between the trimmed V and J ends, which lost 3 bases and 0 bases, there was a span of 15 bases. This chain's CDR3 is CASSSLVTSATNEKLFF. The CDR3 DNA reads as TGTGCCAGCAGCTCCTTGGTTACCTCGGCAACTAATGAAAAACTGTTTTTT. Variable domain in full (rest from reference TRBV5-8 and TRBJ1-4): EAGVTQSPTHLIKTRGQQATLRCSPISGHTSVYWYQQALGLGLQFLLWYDEGEERNRGNFPPRFSGRQFPNYSSELNVNALELEDSALYLCASSSLVTSATNEKLFFGSGTQLSVL.

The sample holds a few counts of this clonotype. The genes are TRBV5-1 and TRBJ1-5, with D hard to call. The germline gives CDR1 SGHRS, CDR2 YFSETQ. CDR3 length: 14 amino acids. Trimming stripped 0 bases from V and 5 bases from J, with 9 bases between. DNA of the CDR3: TGCGCCAGCAGCTTGGGGGTAGAGGATCAGCCCCAGCATTTT. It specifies CASSLGVEDQPQHF.

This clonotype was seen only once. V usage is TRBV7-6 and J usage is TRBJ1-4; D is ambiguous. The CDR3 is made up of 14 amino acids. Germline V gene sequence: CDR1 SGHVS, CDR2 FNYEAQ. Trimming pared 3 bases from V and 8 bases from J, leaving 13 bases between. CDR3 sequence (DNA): TGTGCCAGCAGCTTGGACCTACGAAGGGAAAAACTGTTTTTT. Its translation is CASSLDLRREKLFF.

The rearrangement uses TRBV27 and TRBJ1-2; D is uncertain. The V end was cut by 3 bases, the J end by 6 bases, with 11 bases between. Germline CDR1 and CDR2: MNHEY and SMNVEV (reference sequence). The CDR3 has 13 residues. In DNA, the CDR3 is TGTGCCAGCAGTTTCCGGCCGGACCATGGCTACACCTTC. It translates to CASSFRPDHGYTF.

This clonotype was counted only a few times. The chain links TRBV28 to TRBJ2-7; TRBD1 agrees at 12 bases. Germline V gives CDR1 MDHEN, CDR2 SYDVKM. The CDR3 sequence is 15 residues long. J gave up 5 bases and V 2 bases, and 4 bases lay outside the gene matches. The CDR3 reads CASSLRDRGPNEQYF. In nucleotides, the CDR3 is TGTGCCAGCAGTTTACGGGACAGGGGGCCTAACGAGCAGTACTTC.

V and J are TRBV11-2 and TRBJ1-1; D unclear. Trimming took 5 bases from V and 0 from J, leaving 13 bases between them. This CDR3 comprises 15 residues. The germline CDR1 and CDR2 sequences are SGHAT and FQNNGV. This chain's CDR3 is CASSLPTVMNTEAFF. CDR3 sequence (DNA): TGTGCCAGCAGCCTACCGACGGTTATGAACACTGAAGCTTTCTTT.

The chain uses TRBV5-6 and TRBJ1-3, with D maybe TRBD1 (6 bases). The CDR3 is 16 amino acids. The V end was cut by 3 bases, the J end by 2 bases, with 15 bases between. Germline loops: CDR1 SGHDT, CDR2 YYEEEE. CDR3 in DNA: TGTGCCAGCAGCTCGATTAACAGGGAGGCTGGAAACACCATATATTTT. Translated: CASSSINREAGNTIYF.

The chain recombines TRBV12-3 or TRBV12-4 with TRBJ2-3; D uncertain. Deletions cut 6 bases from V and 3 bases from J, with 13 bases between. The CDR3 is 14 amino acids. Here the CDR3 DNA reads TGTGCCAGCAGCAAGCGCTTCGGTACAGATACGCAGTATTTT. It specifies CASSKRFGTDTQYF.

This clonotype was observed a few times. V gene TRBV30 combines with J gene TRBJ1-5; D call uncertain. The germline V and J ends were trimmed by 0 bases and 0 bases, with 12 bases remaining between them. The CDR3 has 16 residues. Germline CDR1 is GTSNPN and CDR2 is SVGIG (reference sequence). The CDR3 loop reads CAWSVKPSYSNQPQHF. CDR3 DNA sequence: TGTGCCTGGAGTGTAAAGCCGAGTTATAGCAATCAGCCCCAGCATTTT.

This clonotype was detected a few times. CDR3 loop: CASSFRGPSGYSGANVLTF. The CDR3 DNA is TGTGCCAGCAGCTTTCGGGGTCCGTCCGGCTACTCTGGGGCCAACGTCCTGACTTTC. V is TRBV7-6 and J is TRBJ2-6; D may be TRBD2 (5 bases). Germline lookup yields CDR1 SGHVS and CDR2 FNYEAQ. V was pared by 3 bases and J by 0 bases, with 18 bases between. The CDR3 length is 19 residues.

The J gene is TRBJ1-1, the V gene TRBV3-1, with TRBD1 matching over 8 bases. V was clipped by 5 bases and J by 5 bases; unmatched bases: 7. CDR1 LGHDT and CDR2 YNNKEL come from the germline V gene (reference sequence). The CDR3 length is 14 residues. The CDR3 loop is CASSYTGGWTEAFF. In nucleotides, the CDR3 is TGTGCCAGCAGCTACACAGGGGGATGGACTGAAGCTTTCTTT.

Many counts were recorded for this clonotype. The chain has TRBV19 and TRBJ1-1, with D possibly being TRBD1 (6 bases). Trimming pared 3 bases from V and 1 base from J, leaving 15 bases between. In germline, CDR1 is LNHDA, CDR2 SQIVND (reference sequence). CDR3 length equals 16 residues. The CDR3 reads CASSMTTGRANTEAFF. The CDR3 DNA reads TGTGCCAGTAGTATGACGACAGGTAGGGCGAACACTGAAGCTTTCTTT.

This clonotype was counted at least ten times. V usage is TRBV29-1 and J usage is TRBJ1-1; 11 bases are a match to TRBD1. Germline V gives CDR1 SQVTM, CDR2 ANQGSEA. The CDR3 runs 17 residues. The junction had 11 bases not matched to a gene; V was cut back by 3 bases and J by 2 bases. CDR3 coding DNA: TGCAGCGTTGATTCTCCCGGACAGGGGGCACTCAACACTGAAGCTTTCTTT. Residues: CSVDSPGQGALNTEAFF.

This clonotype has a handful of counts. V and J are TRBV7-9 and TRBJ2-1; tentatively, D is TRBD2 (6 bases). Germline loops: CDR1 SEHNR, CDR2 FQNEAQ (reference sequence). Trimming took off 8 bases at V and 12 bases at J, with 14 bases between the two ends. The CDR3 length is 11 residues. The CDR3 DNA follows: TGTGCCAGCGCGCCGGGAGTGAGGCAGTTCTTC. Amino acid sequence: CASAPGVRQFF.

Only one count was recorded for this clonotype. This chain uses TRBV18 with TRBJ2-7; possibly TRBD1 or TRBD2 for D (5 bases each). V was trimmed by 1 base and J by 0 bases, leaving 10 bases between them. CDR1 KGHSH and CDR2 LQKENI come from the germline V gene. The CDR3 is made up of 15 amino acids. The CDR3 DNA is TGTGCCAGCTCACCACATGGGGGACCCTCCTACGAGCAGTACTTC. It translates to CASSPHGGPSYEQYF.

The CDR3 here is CASGLAVQETQYF. The CDR3 nucleotides are TGCGCCAGTGGACTAGCGGTACAAGAGACCCAGTACTTC. This chain links TRBV4-1 with TRBJ2-5; 10 positions match TRBD2. CDR1 and CDR2 (germline): MGHRA, YSYEKL. Trimming took 9 bases from V and 2 from J; bases not matched to a gene: 3. The CDR3 loop spans 13 amino acids.

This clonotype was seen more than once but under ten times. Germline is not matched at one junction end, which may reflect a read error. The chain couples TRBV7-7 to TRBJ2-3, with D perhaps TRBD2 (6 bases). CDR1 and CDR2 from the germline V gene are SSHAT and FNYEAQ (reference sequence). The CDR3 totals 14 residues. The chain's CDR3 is CASSLAASSDTQYF. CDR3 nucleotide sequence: TGTGCTAGCAGCTTAGCGGCCAGCTCAGATACGCAGTATTTT.

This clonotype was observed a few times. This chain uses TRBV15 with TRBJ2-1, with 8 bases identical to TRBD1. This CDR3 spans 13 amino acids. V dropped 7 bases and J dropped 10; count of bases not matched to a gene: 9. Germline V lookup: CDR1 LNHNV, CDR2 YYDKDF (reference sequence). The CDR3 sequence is CATTRAQGGEQFF. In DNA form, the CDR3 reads TGTGCCACCACTCGGGCACAGGGGGGAGAGCAGTTCTTC.

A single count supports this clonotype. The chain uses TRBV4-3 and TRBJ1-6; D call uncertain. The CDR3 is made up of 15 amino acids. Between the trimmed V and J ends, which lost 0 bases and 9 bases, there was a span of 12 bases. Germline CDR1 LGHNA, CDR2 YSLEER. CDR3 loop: CASSQEYNGRSPLHF. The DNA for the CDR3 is TGCGCCAGCAGCCAAGAGTACAACGGCCGTTCACCCCTCCACTTT.

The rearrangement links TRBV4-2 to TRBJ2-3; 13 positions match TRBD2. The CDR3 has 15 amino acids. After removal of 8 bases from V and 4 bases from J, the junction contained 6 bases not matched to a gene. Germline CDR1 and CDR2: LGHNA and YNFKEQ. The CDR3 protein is CASRRLAGGPDTQYF. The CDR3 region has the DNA TGTGCCAGCCGAAGACTAGCGGGGGGCCCAGATACGCAGTATTTT.

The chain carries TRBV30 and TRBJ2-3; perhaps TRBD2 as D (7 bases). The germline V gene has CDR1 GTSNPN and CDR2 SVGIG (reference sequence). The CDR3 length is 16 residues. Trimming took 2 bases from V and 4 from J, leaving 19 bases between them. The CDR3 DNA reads TGTGCCTGGAGTCCTCTCTCAGGGAGGGGGGCAGATACGCAGTATTTT. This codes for CAWSPLSGRGADTQYF.